This TCR beta chain was identified in a study of T cell responses to AZD1222 COVID-19 vaccine. Produced via immunoSEQ multiplex PCR; TCRdb's table is partial and in-frame only. In the table there are about 100,000 clones, around nine tenths of which are singletons. Trimming stripped 1 base from V and 0 bases from J, with 6 bases between. The CDR3 runs 14 residues. Germline lookup yields CDR1 SGHTA and CDR2 FQGNSA. Findings and caveats of the study: Possibly, clonal diversity was underestimated; donors were largely white British and included more females. Regions left unmutated in variants are reportedly the target of nearly half of spike-specific TCRs. Across spike, vaccine-associated CD4 TCRs were found, dominant at 160-218 and 743-854.

Turning to this clone: As yet, its antigen is unknown.

The input for sequencing was peripheral blood, taken on day 0 of AZD1222 vaccination. The chain carries TRBV7-2 and TRBJ1-1; D uncertain. The sequence was collected from an adult in good health. Here the CDR3 reads CASSLVRVNTEAFF. The CDR3 bases are TGTGCCAGCAGCTTAGTACGGGTGAACACTGAAGCTTTCTTT.